This TCR beta chain was captured by sequencing in a study of cytomegalovirus exposure and HLA in healthy donors. A few counts support this clone. The PCR used 60 Vbeta and 13 Jbeta primers. Clones were sequenced by immunoSEQ multiplex PCR, and TCRdb holds only the in-frame ones, with some missing. The sample lists roughly 180,000 clones; roughly 10% were seen once. Trimming took off 0 bases at V and 6 bases at J, with 16 bases between the two ends. Germline loops: CDR1 SGHRS, CDR2 YFSETQ. The CDR3 extends over 15 amino acids. This chain links TRBV5-1 with TRBJ2-7; possible D gene TRBD2, 6 bases. This sequence was found in a woman aged 25 to 39 in good health and CMV-seropositive. Sequencing was performed on PBMCs. The CDR3 region has the DNA TGCGCCAGCAGCTTGGGGTCGAGCGGGCCGGCCGAGCAGTACTTC. Translating gives CASSLGSSGPAEQYF.